This T cell receptor beta chain stems from a study of human T cells and chemical hapten exposure. Study in general: DPC (0.01%) was patch tested on the upper back and read at 6 days. The study, taken as a whole, reports: It was expanded TCRs that formed significantly more large CDR3 similarity clusters than controls did.

Time point meaning: patch test 1, 2 weeks after DPC sensitization. Treatment of the sample: therapeutic diphenylcyclopropenone sensitization with weekly scalp DPC. Each CDR3 protein gets one entry after TCRdb re-called the RACE reads with MiXCR. Here the sample spans about 340,000 distinct CDR3 sequences, roughly 6.9% being singletons. J lost 3 bases, V lost 7 bases, and 4 bases had no gene match. This CDR3 comprises 13 residues. Germline V gives CDR1 MNHEY, CDR2 SVGAGI. In this sample, this clonotype turned up many times. The antigen is unknown. The starting material was whole blood, obtained in connection with sensitization to the hapten diphenylcyclopropenone (DPC). This chain uses TRBV6-5 with TRBJ2-3, with TRBD1 matching over 7 bases. This TCR was sampled from a woman aged 18-29 years with alopecia areata. Some clones in this sample may be carry-over from other donors' samples. The CDR3 spells CASNRGQTDTQYF. For the CDR3, the DNA is TGTGCCAGCAACCGGGGACAGACAGATACGCAGTATTTT.